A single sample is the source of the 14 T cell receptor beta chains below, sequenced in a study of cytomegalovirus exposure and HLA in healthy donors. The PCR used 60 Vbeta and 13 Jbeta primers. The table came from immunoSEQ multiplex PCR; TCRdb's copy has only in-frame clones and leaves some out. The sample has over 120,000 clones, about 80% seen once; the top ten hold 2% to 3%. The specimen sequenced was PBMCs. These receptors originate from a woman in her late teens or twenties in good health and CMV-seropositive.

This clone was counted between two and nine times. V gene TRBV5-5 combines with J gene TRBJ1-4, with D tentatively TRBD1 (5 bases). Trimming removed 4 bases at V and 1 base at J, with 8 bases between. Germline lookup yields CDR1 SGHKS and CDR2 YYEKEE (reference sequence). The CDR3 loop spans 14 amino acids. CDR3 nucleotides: TGTGCCAGCAGCGCAGGGATAACTAATGAAAAACTGTTTTTT. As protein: CASSAGITNEKLFF.

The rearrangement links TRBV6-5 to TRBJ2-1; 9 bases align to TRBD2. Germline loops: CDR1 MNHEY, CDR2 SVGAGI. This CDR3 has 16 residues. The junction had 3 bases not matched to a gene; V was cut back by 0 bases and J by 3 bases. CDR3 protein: CASSYSRRGGYNEQFF. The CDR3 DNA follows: TGTGCCAGCAGTTACTCGAGGCGGGGGGGCTACAATGAGCAGTTCTTC.

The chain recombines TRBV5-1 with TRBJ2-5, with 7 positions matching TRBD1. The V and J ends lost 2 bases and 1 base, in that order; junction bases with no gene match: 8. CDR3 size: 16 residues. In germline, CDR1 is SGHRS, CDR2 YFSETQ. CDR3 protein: CASSLSEGASQETQYF. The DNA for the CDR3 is TGCGCCAGCAGCTTAAGTGAGGGGGCATCCCAAGAGACCCAGTACTTC.

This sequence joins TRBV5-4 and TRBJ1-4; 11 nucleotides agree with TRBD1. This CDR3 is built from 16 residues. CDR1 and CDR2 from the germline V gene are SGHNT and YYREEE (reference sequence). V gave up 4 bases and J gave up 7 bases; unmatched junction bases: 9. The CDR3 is CASSQDMGQGGEKLFF. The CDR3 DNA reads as TGTGCCAGCAGCCAAGATATGGGACAGGGGGGTGAAAAACTGTTTTTT. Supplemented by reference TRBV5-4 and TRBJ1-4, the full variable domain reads ETGVTQSPTHLIKTRGQQVTLRCSSQSGHNTVSWYQQALGQGPQFIFQYYREEENGRGNFPPRFSGLQFPNYSSELNVNALELDDSALYLCASSQDMGQGGEKLFFGSGTQLSVL.

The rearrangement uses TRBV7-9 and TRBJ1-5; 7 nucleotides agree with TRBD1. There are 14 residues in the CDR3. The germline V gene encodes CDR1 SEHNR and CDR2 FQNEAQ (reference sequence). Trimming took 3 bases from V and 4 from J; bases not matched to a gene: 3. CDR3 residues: CASSFSTGNQPQHF. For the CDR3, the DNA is TGTGCCAGCAGCTTCTCGACAGGGAATCAGCCCCAGCATTTT.

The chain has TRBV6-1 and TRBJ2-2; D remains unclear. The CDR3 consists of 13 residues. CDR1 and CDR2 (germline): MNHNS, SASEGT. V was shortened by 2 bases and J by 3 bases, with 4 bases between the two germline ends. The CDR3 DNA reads TGTGCCAGCAGTGAACACTACACCGGGGAGCTGTTTTTT. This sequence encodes CASSEHYTGELFF.

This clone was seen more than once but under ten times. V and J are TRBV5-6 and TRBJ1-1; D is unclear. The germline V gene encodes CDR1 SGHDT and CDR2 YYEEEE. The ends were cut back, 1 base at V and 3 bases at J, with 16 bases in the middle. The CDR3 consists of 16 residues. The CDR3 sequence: CASSLSLGQVHTEAFF. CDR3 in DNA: TGTGCCAGCAGCTTGAGTCTTGGTCAGGTCCACACTGAAGCTTTCTTT.

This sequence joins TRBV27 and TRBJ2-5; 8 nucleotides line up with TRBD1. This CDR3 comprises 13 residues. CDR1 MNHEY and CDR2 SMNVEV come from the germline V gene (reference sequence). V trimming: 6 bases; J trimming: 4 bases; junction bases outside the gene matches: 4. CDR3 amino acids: CASRMTGVETQYF. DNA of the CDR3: TGTGCCAGCAGGATGACAGGGGTAGAGACCCAGTACTTC.

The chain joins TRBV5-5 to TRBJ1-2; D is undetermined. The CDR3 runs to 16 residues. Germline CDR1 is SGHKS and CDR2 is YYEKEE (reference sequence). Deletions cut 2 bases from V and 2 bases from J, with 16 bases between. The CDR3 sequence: CASSLVGGLDNYGYTF. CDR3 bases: TGTGCCAGCAGCTTAGTTGGAGGGTTAGACAACTATGGCTACACCTTC. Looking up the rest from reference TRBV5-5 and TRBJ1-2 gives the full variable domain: DAGVTQSPTHLIKTRGQQVTLRCSPISGHKSVSWYQQVLGQGPQFIFQYYEKEERGRGNFPDRFSARQFPNYSSELNVNALLLGDSALYLCASSLVGGLDNYGYTFGSGTRLTVV.

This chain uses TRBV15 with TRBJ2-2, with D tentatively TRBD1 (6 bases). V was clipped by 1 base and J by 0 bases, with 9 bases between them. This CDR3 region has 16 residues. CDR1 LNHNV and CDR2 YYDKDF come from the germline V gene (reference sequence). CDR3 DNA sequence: TGTGCCACCAGCAGAGGCCAGGGGCCGAACACCGGGGAGCTGTTTTTT. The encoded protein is CATSRGQGPNTGELFF.

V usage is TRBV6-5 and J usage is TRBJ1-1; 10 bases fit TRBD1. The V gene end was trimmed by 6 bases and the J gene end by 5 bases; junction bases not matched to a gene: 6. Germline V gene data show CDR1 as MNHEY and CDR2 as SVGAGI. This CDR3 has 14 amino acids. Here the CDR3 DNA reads TGTGCCAGCAGCCACGACAGGGGGCAAACTGAAGCTTTCTTT. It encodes CASSHDRGQTEAFF.

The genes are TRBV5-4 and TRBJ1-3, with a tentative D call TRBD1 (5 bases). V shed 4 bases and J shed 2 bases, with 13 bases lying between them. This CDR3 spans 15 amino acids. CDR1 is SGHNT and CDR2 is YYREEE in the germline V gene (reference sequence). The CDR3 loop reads CASSARGGTGNTIYF. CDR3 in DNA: TGTGCCAGCAGCGCCCGGGGGGGGACTGGAAACACCATATATTTT.

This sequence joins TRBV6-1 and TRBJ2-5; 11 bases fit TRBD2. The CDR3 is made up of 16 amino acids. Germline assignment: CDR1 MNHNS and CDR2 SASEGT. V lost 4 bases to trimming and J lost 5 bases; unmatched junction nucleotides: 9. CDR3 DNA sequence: TGTGCCAGCAGTGTACTAGCGGGGGCCTCCTTTGAGACCCAGTACTTC. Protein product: CASSVLAGASFETQYF.

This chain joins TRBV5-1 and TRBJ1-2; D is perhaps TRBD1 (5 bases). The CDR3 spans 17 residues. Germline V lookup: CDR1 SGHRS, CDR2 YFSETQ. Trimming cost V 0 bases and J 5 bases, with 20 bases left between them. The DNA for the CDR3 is TGCGCCAGCAGCTTGGCCTTGACAGAAGGAGGGTGGTATGGCTACACCTTC. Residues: CASSLALTEGGWYGYTF.